This TCR beta chain came from a study of T cell responses to AZD1222 COVID-19 vaccine (dated by TCRdb to the early 2020s). Study-wide context: A total of approximately 250 trial participants underwent TCR sequencing, of whom 200 to 220 had received two doses of AZD1222 and around 25 had received two doses of the MenACWY control vaccine. Trial participants were enrolled by age into 18-55, 56-69 and 70-plus year subgroups, with about 150, 27 and 61 TCR-sequenced participants respectively. On the study overall, not on this receptor specifically: After two AZD1222 doses, spike-specific TCR breadth and depth were significantly higher than at day 0 and than in MenACWY recipients. Epitopes outside the regions mutated in the B.1.351 and B.1.1.7 variants were reportedly recognized by nearly half of the unique spike-specific TCRs. Only 5 to 7 AZD1222 recipients were SARS-CoV-2 seropositive at baseline, limiting conclusions about previously exposed vaccinees. The whole spike protein was spanned by vaccine-associated CD4 TCRs, and dominant responses were seen in regions 160-218 and 743-854. Most participants were white British and females outnumbered males, and the authors suggested that clonal diversity may have been underestimated. In the small 56-69-year group, the increase in depth fell short of significance, most likely because of low power. No day 14 peak-response samples were available, so repertoires were characterized only after the peak T cell response.

The intended sense of this specimen's time point label: about 28 days (+/-7) after the second vaccine dose. AZD1222 recipients with second doses at about 4 weeks or about 12 weeks were pooled, because spike-specific TCR depth and breadth did not differ between schedules. Vaccinee samples were obtained from the UK trials COV001 and COV002, which included a single-blind randomized controlled phase 2/3 trial of AZD1222 (ChAdOx1 nCoV-19) in healthy adults. Trial participant PBMC samples were collected at day 0 and day 28 after the second dose for TCRbeta chain sequencing. The CDR3 regions of human TCRbeta chains were analyzed by immunosequencing. From the authors' description of their analysis: Repertoire TCRs were matched against a reference library of SARS-CoV-2-specific TCRs generated with the MIRA antigen-specificity platform. Breadth meant the fraction of unique TCRs that were SARS-CoV-2-associated, whereas depth meant the fraction of total T cells that were SARS-CoV-2-associated. Each spike-specific TCR was assigned to its reactive spike region and to a CD4 or CD8 class using the MIRA data. Log10-transformed breadth and depth values were compared by one-way ANOVA with Sidak's multiple comparisons tests. As stored in TCRdb, this immuneACCESS dataset retains in-frame rearrangements with V and J assigned. A fraction of the clones does not appear; measured against another copy, unresolved V genes explain less than half of the discrepancy, and the remainder lacks a known reason. The DNA was the basis for D and trimming; V, J and clone size are from that table. Within this sample are roughly 150,000 clones, with about 89% of them counted one time only. Over 8% of the sample comes from the top ten.

On this clone: The clone's antigen remains unknown. No much larger clone is present one base from it, and per-base qualities are unavailable.

The material was peripheral blood, obtained 28 days after the second AZD1222 dose. The sequence was obtained from an adult who received the AZD1222 COVID-19 vaccine.

The DNA reads TGTGCCAGCAGCGTCTGGGTGGGAGGGCCTGAGGACGGGGAGCTGTTTTTT. Its protein product is CASSVWVGGPEDGELFF. The chain was built from TRBV9 and TRBJ2-2, with 7 middle bases fitting TRBD2. The V end gives up 2 bases and the J end 7 bases, leaving 14 bases in the junction not matched to a gene. Reading the germline V gene gives CDR1 SGDLS and CDR2 YYNGEE. The CDR3 spans 17 residues, from the cysteine through the phenylalanine. Here the CDR3 DNA is all that survives: 51 bases in frame from base 1.